This T cell receptor beta chain was found in a study of Graves' ophthalmopathy and Graves' hyperthyroidism. Study summary: Investigators collected peripheral blood at initial diagnosis, before any treatment was given.

This clonotype was seen only a few times. The antigen is not known. General observations from the study: A classifier, a 13-signature model, separated ophthalmopathy from stable hyperthyroidism with more than 85% sensitivity and about 82% specificity.

No donor had other autoimmune disease, uncontrolled infection, pregnancy or lactation. RNA transcripts yielded amplified TCR beta CDR3 regions. After a first-round RT-PCR with HTBI primers, a second-round multiplex PCR was run. A single record per CDR3 protein comes from TCRdb applying MiXCR to the multiplex PCR reads. The sample contains almost 750,000 distinct CDR3 sequences, approximately 40% of which appear only once. Germline V gene data show CDR1 as DFQATT and CDR2 as SNEGSKA (reference sequence). The ends were cut back, 3 bases at V and 4 bases at J, with 13 bases in the middle. The CDR3 extends over 13 amino acids.

Sequenced: peripheral blood. This sequence originates from an adult man with Graves' ophthalmopathy. The chain links TRBV20-1 to TRBJ2-7; D is perhaps TRBD1 (5 bases). The CDR3 here is CSARGRNRYEQYF. In DNA, the CDR3 is TGCAGTGCTAGGGGGCGGAACCGATACGAGCAGTACTTC.